This note documents a single T cell receptor beta chain sequence. Its specificity is not known. V shed 5 bases and J shed 5 bases, with 12 bases lying between them. This CDR3 has 13 amino acids. Germline V CDR1 and CDR2: MNHEY, SMNVEV (reference sequence). The sample belongs to a study of shared clonotypes between healthy human individuals. General study points: Sequencing of the sorted subsets was shown by rarefaction to be incomplete despite large depth. Clonotype sharing across donors was expected to vary with sequencing depth.

Naive CD8 cells lacked CD45RO and underwent positive selection for CCR7, leaving out terminally differentiated effector memory CD45RA+ cells. There were only Caucasian adults among the donors, and all lived in Nashville, Tennessee. Repertoires were generated with immunoSEQ multiplex PCR, while TCRdb's copy carries only in-frame clones and drops some. The sample lists some 2,000,000 clones; about 95% were seen once. This receptor was taken from a young man in good health. The chain combines TRBV27 with TRBJ2-5; possible D gene TRBD1, 6 bases. Specimen: naive CD8+ T cells sorted from blood. The DNA of the CDR3 is TGTGCCAGCAGTACCAGGGGTGGGGAGACCCAGTACTTC. This codes for CASSTRGGETQYF.